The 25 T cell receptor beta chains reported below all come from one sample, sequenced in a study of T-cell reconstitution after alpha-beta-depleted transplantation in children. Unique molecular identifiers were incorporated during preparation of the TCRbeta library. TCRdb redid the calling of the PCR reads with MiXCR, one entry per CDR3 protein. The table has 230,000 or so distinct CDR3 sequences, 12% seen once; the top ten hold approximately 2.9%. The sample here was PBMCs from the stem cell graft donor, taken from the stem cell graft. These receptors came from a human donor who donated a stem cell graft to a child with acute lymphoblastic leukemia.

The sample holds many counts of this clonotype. Here the CDR3 DNA reads TGCAGTGCAAGACTAGCGGGACTTCAGTTCTTC. Translation: CSARLAGLQFF. The chain recombines TRBV20-1 with TRBJ2-1, with 11 bases aligning to TRBD2. J was trimmed by 13 bases and V by 6 bases; bases with no gene match: 5. CDR1 and CDR2 (germline): DFQATT, SNEGSKA (reference sequence). This CDR3 has 11 amino acids.

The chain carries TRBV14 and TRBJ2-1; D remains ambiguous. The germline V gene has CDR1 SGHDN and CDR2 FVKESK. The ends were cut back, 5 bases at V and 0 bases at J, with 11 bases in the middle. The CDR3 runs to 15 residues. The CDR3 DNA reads TGTGCCAGCAGCAGGATCCAAACCTCCTACAATGAGCAGTTCTTC. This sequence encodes CASSRIQTSYNEQFF.

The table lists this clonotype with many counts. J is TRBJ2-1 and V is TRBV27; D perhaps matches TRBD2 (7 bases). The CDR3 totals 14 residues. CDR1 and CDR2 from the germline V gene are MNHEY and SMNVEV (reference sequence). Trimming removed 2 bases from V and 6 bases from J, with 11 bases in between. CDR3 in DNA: TGTGCCAGCAGTTTAGGGAGGGGGGCCAATGAGCAGTTCTTC. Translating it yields CASSLGRGANEQFF.

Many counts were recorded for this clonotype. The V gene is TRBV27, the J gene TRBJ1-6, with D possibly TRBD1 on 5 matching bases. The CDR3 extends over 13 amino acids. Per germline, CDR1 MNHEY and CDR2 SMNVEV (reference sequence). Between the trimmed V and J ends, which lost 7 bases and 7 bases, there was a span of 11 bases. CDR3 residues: CASTDRPNSPLHF. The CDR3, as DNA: TGTGCCAGCACCGACAGACCCAATTCACCCCTCCACTTT.

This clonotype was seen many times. CDR3 amino acids: CASGYGAYEQYF. The CDR3, as DNA: TGTGCCAGCGGTTATGGGGCCTACGAGCAGTACTTC. V is TRBV28 and J is TRBJ2-7; D is undetermined. Germline lookup yields CDR1 MDHEN and CDR2 SYDVKM. V lost 8 bases to trimming and J lost 2 bases, with 10 bases between them. This CDR3 is built from 12 residues.

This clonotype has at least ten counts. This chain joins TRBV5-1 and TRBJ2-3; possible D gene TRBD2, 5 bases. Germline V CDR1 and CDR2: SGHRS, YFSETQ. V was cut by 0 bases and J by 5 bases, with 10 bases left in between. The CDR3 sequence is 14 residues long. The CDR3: CASSLGSRGDTQYF. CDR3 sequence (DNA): TGCGCCAGCAGCTTGGGTTCCCGGGGAGATACGCAGTATTTT.

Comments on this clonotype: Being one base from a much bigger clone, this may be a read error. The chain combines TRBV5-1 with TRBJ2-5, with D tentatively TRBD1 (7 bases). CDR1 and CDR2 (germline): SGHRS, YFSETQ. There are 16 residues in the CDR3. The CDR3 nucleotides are TGCGCCAGCAGCTTCGCTCTACAGGGGCCGGGAGAGACCAAGTACTTC. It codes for CASSFALQGPGETKYF. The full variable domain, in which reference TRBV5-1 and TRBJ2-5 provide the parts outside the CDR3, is KAGVTQTPRYLIKTRGQQVTLSCSPISGHRSVSWYQQTPGQGLQFLFEYFSETQRNKGNFPGRFSGRQFSNSRSEMNVSTLELGDSALYLCASSFALQGPGETKYFGPGTRLLVL.

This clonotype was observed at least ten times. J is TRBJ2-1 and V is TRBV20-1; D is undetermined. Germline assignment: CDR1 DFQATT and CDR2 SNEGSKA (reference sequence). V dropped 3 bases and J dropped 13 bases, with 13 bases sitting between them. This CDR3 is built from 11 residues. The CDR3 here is CSASIRTPQFF. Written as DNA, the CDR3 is TGCAGTGCTAGTATCAGAACCCCTCAGTTCTTC.

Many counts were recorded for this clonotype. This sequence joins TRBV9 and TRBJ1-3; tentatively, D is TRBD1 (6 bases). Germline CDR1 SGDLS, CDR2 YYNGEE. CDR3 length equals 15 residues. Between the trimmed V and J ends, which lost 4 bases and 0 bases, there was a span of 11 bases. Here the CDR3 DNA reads TGTGCCAGCAGCCAAGCAGGGGACTCTGGAAACACCATATATTTT. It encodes CASSQAGDSGNTIYF. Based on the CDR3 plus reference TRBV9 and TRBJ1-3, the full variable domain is DSGVTQTPKHLITATGQRVTLRCSPRSGDLSVYWYQQSLDQGLQFLIQYYNGEERAKGNILERFSAQQFPDLHSELNLSSLELGDSALYFCASSQAGDSGNTIYFGEGSWLTVV.

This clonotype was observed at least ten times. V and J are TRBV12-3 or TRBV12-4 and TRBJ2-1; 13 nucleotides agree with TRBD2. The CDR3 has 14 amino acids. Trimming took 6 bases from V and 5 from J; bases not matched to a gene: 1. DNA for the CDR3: TGTGCCAGCAGGGGGACTAGCGGGGACAATGAGCAGTTCTTC. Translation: CASRGTSGDNEQFF.

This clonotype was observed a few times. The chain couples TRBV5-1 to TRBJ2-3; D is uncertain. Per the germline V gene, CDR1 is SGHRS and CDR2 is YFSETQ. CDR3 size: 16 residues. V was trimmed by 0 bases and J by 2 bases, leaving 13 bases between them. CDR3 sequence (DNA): TGCGCCAGCAGCTTGGAGCCAGCCACCTACACAGATACGCAGTATTTT. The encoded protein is CASSLEPATYTDTQYF.

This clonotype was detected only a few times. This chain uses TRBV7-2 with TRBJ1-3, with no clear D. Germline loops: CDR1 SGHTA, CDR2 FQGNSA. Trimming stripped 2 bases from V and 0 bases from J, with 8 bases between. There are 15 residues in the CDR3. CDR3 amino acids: CASSLSSISGNTIYF. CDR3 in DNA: TGTGCCAGCAGCTTATCGTCCATCTCTGGAAACACCATATATTTT.

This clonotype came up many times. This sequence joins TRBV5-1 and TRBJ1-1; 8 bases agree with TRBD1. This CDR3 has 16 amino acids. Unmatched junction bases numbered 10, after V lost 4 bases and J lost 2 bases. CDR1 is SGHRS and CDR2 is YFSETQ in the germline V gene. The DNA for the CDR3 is TGCGCCAGCAGCATAGGACAGGGCCCCCGAAACACTGAAGCTTTCTTT. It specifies CASSIGQGPRNTEAFF.

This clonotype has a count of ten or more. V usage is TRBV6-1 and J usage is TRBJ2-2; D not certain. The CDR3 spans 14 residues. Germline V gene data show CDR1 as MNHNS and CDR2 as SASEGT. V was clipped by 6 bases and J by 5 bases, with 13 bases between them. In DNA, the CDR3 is TGTGCCAGCAGCCCCGGACGGGCGACCGGGGAGCTGTTTTTT. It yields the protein CASSPGRATGELFF.

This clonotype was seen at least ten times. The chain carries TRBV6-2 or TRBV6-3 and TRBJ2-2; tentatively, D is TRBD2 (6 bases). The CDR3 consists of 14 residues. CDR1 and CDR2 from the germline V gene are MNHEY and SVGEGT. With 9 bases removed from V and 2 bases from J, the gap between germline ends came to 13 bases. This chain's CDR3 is CASRGDFNTGELFF. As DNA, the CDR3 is TGTGCCAGTCGCGGGGATTTTAACACCGGGGAGCTGTTTTTT.

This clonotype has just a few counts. The CDR3 is CSAEQRGGYNEQFF. CDR3 DNA: TGCAGTGCGGAACAGCGGGGGGGTTACAATGAGCAGTTCTTC. The chain has TRBV20-1 and TRBJ2-1; 10 nucleotides line up with TRBD2. V shed 6 bases and J 4 bases; nucleotides not matched to a gene: 6. The CDR3 totals 14 residues. Germline V lookup: CDR1 DFQATT, CDR2 SNEGSKA (reference sequence).

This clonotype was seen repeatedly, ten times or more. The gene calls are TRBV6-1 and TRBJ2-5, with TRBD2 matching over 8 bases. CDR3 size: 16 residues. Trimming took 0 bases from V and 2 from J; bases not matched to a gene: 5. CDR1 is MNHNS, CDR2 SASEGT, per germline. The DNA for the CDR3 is TGTGCCAGCAGTGAAGCGGTTAGCGGGGCTCAAGAGACCCAGTACTTC. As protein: CASSEAVSGAQETQYF.

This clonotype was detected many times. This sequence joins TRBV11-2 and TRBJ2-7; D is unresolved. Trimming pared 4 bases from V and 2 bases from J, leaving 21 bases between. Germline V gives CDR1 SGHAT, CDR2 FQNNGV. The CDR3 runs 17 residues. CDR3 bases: TGTGCCAGCAGCTCCACCACTTATTCTTCTAGGCCCTACGAGCAGTACTTC. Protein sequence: CASSSTTYSSRPYEQYF.

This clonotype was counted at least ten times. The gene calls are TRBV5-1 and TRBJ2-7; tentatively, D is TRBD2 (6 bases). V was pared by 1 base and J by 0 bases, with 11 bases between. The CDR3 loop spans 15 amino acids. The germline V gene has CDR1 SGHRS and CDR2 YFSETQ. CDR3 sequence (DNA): TGCGCCAGCAGCTTGCGGGGGATTAGCTCCTACGAGCAGTACTTC. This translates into CASSLRGISSYEQYF.

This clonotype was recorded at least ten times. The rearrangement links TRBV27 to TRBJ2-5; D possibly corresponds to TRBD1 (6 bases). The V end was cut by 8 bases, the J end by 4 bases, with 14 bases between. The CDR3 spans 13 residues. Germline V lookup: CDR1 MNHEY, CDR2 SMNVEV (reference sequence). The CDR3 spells CASGGRGGETQYF. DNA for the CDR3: TGTGCCAGCGGGGGCAGGGGCGGAGAGACCCAGTACTTC.

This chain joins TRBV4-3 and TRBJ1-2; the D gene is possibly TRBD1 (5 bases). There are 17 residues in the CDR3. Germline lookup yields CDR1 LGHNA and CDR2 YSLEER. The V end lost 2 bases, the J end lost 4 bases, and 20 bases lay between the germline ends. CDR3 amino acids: CASSQNEGTARIYGYTF. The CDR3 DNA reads TGCGCCAGCAGCCAAAACGAGGGGACCGCAAGGATCTATGGCTACACCTTC.

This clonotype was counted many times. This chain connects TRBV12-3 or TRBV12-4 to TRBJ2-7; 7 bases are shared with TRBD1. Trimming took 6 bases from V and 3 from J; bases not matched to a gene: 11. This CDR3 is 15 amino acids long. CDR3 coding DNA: TGTGCCAGCAGCTCTGGACAGGATAAAGGCTACGAGCAGTACTTC. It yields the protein CASSSGQDKGYEQYF.

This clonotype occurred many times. CDR3 sequence: CSVHPPGIDEQYF. The CDR3, as DNA: TGCAGTGTCCACCCCCCGGGGATCGACGAGCAGTACTTC. The chain couples TRBV20-1 to TRBJ2-7; D is possibly TRBD2 (5 bases). The germline V gene encodes CDR1 DFQATT and CDR2 SNEGSKA (reference sequence). This CDR3 is built from 13 residues. The V and J ends lost 7 bases and 5 bases respectively, with 18 bases between them.

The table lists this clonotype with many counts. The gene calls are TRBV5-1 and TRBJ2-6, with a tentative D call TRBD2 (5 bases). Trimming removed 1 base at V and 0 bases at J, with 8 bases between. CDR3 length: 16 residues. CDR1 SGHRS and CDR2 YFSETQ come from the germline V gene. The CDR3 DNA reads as TGCGCCAGCAGCTTGTCGGGGAGCTCTGGGGCCAACGTCCTGACTTTC. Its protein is CASSLSGSSGANVLTF.

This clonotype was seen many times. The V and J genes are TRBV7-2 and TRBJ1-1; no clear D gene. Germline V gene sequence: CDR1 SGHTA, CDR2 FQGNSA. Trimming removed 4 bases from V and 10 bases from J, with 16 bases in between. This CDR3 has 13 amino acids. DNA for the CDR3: TGTGCCAGCAGCTCAAACCTCAGACAAGCAGCTTTCTTT. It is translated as CASSSNLRQAAFF.